The rows below give T cell receptor beta chains drawn from one sample of a study of T cells after yellow fever vaccination. TCRdb re-called the 5' RACE reads through MiXCR, storing one row per CDR3 protein. The sample holds approximately 69,000 distinct CDR3 sequences, about 6% seen once. Sequenced here: CD4+ T cells sorted from PBMCs, sampled roughly 14 days after the first yellow fever vaccination. These TCRs come from a man between 18 and 35 years old who received the YFV17D yellow fever vaccine. The CDR3 runs from the conserved cysteine through the conserved F or W. A D gene is named only where the DNA matches it firmly. Some rows have no size entry. The others give once, few or many, or a class for an expanded clone.

>TRBV20-1|TRBJ2-2|-|many
TGCAGTGTCCAGGGGGAGGTCGGGGAGCTGTTTTTT
CSVQGEVGELFF
>TRBV30|TRBJ1-2|-|-
TGTGCCTGGACCCCGGGAGGGTATGGCTACACCTTC
CAWTPGGYGYTF
>TRBV6-2/TRBV6-3|TRBJ2-7|TRBD2|many
TGTGCCAGCGGTTCTAGCGGGGGAGACGAGCAGTACTTC
CASGSSGGDEQYF
>TRBV24-1|TRBJ2-1|-|-
TGTGCCACCAGTGACTGGGACACCCAGAGGATCAATGAGCAGTTCTTC
CATSDWDTQRINEQFF
>TRBV7-2|TRBJ1-2|TRBD1|many
TGTGCCAGCAGCTTATTACAGGGGGACGGCTACACCTTC
CASSLLQGDGYTF
>TRBV5-1|TRBJ2-5|TRBD1|many
TGCGCCAGCAGCTTGGCTACCGGGACAGGGGTGCAAGAGACCCAGTACTTC
CASSLATGTGVQETQYF
>TRBV7-2|TRBJ1-1|-|many
TGTGCCAGCAGCCTGCACCAAGGGGGATCGACTGAAGCTTTCTTT
CASSLHQGGSTEAFF
>TRBV7-2|TRBJ2-7|-|-
TGTGCCAGCAGCTTAGCGGGGCAGGTCTACGAGCAGTACTTC
CASSLAGQVYEQYF
>TRBV12-3/TRBV12-4|TRBJ2-3|-|many
TGTGCCAGCAGTTCCCGGGACAGCACAGATACGCAGTATTTT
CASSSRDSTDTQYF
>TRBV5-6|TRBJ1-2|-|many
TGTGCCAGCGCAGACCCTGGTGGCTACACCTTC
CASADPGGYTF
>TRBV12-3/TRBV12-4|TRBJ1-2|-|many
TGTGCCAGCAGTTTAAGGCCCGCCGGGGACTATGGCTACACCTTC
CASSLRPAGDYGYTF
>TRBV25-1|TRBJ2-3|TRBD1|many
TGTGCCAGCAGTGTGGGCAGGGGGCTAGGGGATACGCAGTATTTT
CASSVGRGLGDTQYF
>TRBV12-3/TRBV12-4|TRBJ2-5|TRBD2|many
TGTGCCAGCTCCGGGGCGGGGGGCCGAATAGAGACCCAGTACTTC
CASSGAGGRIETQYF
>TRBV12-3/TRBV12-4|TRBJ2-3|TRBD1|many
TGTGCCAGCAGTCTCCGACAGGGTCTGGCAGATACGCAGTATTTT
CASSLRQGLADTQYF
>TRBV20-1|TRBJ2-3|TRBD2|-
TGCAGTGCTAGAGATCGGCTAGCGGGGGGGACAGATACGCAGTATTTT
CSARDRLAGGTDTQYF
>TRBV6-5|TRBJ1-2|-|many
TGTGCCAGCAGTTACTGGGGGAGCGGTGGCTACACCTTC
CASSYWGSGGYTF
>TRBV20-1|TRBJ1-1|-|many
TGCAGTGCTACTGACCCTAATGGGGCTGAAGCTTTCTTT
CSATDPNGAEAFF
>TRBV4-2|TRBJ1-2|-|many
TGTGCCAGCAGCCAAGGGTGGGATTCTAGCTATGGCTACACCTTC
CASSQGWDSSYGYTF
>TRBV5-4|TRBJ2-3|-|many
TGTGCCAGAAGCGAGGGACTCACAGATACGCAGTATTTT
CARSEGLTDTQYF
>TRBV5-6|TRBJ2-2|-|once
TGTGCCAGGGGCCCCGGGCTCCCCGGGGAGCTGTTTTTT
CARGPGLPGELFF
>TRBV7-2|TRBJ1-2|-|many
TGTGCCAGCAGCTTCGGGACTTCCACCCTCTATGGCTACACCTTC
CASSFGTSTLYGYTF
>TRBV7-2|TRBJ1-5|TRBD1|many
TGTGCCAGCAGCTCCGGGACAGGGAGCTTCGCCCAGCATTTT
CASSSGTGSFAQHF
>TRBV5-1|TRBJ2-1|-|many
TGCGCCAGCAGCTTCCGACTAAGGAATGAGCAGTTCTTC
CASSFRLRNEQFF
>TRBV7-2|TRBJ2-7|-|many
TGTGCCAGCAGCTTATCCCAATACGAGCAGTACTTC
CASSLSQYEQYF
>TRBV5-1|TRBJ2-3|TRBD2|few
TGCGCCAGCAGCTTGGAGGGGGCGGGGGGGCCAGATACGCAGTATTTT
CASSLEGAGGPDTQYF
>TRBV12-3/TRBV12-4|TRBJ2-1|TRBD2|many
TGTGCCAGCCTGCTACTAGCGGGGATGGGGGAGCAGTTCTTC
CASLLLAGMGEQFF
>TRBV20-1|TRBJ1-1|-|many
TGCAGTGCTACCCGACAGTCTGGGACTGAAGCTTTCTTT
CSATRQSGTEAFF
>TRBV20-1|TRBJ2-1|TRBD2|many
TGCAGTGCTAGAGTAGCGGGGGGGCCCAATGAGCAGTTCTTC
CSARVAGGPNEQFF
>TRBV2|TRBJ1-5|-|many
TGTGCCAGCAGCGGTCGGGACACCAATCAGCCCCAGCATTTT
CASSGRDTNQPQHF
>TRBV20-1|TRBJ2-3|-|few
TGCAGTGCTAGAGGAGTGCCAGGGCGCACAGATACGCAGTATTTT
CSARGVPGRTDTQYF
>TRBV7-2|TRBJ2-2|-|many
TGTGCCAGCAGAATAGGTTCCAATAACGGGGAGCTGTTTTTT
CASRIGSNNGELFF
>TRBV5-1|TRBJ2-1|-|many
TGCGCCAGCAGCGTTCAGAGCTCCTACAATGAGCAGTTCTTC
CASSVQSSYNEQFF
>TRBV9|TRBJ1-1|-|many
TGTGCCAGCAGCGTAGTCCCGAACACTGAAGCTTTCTTT
CASSVVPNTEAFF
>TRBV5-1|TRBJ2-5|-|many
TGCGCCAGCAGCTTGGACACAGGTTTTCAAGAGACCCAGTACTTC
CASSLDTGFQETQYF
>TRBV5-1|TRBJ1-1|-|-
TGCGCCAGCAGCCGACGGGACACAATAAACACTGAAGCTTTCTTT
CASSRRDTINTEAFF
>TRBV4-2|TRBJ2-5|-|many
TGTGCCAGCAGCCAAGTCACAGGGAGCAATCAAGAGACCCAGTACTTC
CASSQVTGSNQETQYF
>TRBV7-9|TRBJ1-4|-|many
TGTGCCAGCAGCTTAGAAGGAGCTGCAACTAATGAAAAACTGTTTTTT
CASSLEGAATNEKLFF
>TRBV7-2|TRBJ2-5|-|many
TGTGCCAGCAGTTTCCCTTACGCAGGGGGGAGAGAGACCCAGTACTTC
CASSFPYAGGRETQYF
>TRBV5-1|TRBJ2-3|TRBD2|many
TGCGCCAGCAGCTTGCGGACTAGCGGGGGCCCAGATACGCAGTATTTT
CASSLRTSGGPDTQYF
>TRBV11-2|TRBJ1-2|TRBD1|many
TGTGCCAGCAGACCTATGACAGGGAGCTGGTATGGCTACACCTTC
CASRPMTGSWYGYTF
>TRBV7-2|TRBJ2-1|TRBD2|many
TGTGCCAGCAGCCTGAATCCGACTAGCGGGGGGTACAATGAGCAGTTCTTC
CASSLNPTSGGYNEQFF
>TRBV5-1|TRBJ2-6|-|many
TGCGCCAGCAGCTTGGATGCGGCTGGGGCCAACGTCCTGACTTTC
CASSLDAAGANVLTF
>TRBV6-2/TRBV6-3|TRBJ1-2|-|many
TGTGCCAGCAGTTACTCCCGGGGCCGACCCTATGGCTACACCTTC
CASSYSRGRPYGYTF
>TRBV7-2|TRBJ1-5|TRBD1|many
TGTGCCAGCAGCCCCTGGACAGGCCTTAATCAGCCCCAGCATTTT
CASSPWTGLNQPQHF
>TRBV4-2|TRBJ1-1|-|many
TGTGCCAGCAGCCAACGCGGACTGAACACTGAAGCTTTCTTT
CASSQRGLNTEAFF
>TRBV5-5|TRBJ2-2|-|many
TGTGCCAGCAGGTGGGAGACCTTCATGAACACCGGGGAGCTGTTTTTT
CASRWETFMNTGELFF